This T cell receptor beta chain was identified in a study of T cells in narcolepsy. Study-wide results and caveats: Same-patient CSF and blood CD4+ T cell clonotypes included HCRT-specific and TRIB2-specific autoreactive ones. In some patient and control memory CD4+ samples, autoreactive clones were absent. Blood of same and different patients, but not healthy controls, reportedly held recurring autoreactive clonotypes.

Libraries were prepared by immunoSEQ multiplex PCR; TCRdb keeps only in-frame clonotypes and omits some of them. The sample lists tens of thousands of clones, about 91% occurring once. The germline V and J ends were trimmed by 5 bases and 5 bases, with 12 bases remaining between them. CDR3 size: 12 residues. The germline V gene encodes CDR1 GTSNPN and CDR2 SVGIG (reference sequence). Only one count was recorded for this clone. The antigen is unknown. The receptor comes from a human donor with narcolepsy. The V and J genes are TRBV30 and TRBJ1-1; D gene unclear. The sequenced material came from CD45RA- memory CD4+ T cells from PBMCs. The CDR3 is CAWGRSGTEAFF. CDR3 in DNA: TGTGCCTGGGGAAGATCGGGTACTGAAGCTTTCTTT.